Each of the 15 T cell receptor beta chains below was sequenced from the same sample in a study of T cell repertoires in cytomegalovirus infection. TCRdb analysed the reads with MiXCR anew, one entry per CDR3 protein. Of some 400,000 distinct CDR3 sequences listed, 15% to 20% were seen once; the top ten hold roughly 9%. Material: PBMCs. The origin of the receptors is a human donor in good health (CMV status not recorded). Some clones in this sample may be carry-over from other donors' samples.

This clonotype was counted only a few times. This rearrangement joins TRBV4-1 to TRBJ1-3; the D is unclear. The CDR3 is made up of 16 amino acids. CDR1 is MGHRA, CDR2 YSYEKL, per germline. V was trimmed by 4 bases and J by 11 bases, leaving 24 bases between them. CDR3: CASSRPRGNGTIPIYF. As DNA, the CDR3 is TGCGCCAGCAGCCGCCCGCGGGGTAACGGCACTATTCCCATATATTTT.

This clonotype was seen a handful of times. This chain joins TRBV12-3 or TRBV12-4 and TRBJ1-2; 9 bases fit TRBD1. The V and J ends lost 6 bases and 5 bases, in that order; junction bases with no gene match: 13. The CDR3 contains 16 residues. CDR3 nucleotide sequence: TGTGCCAGCAGACATAATACAGGGGGCCCGTTTTATGGCTACACCTTC. It translates to CASRHNTGGPFYGYTF.

This clonotype occurred many times. The chain recombines TRBV7-2 with TRBJ1-3; D is unclear. V lost 1 base and J lost 0, with 10 bases in between. In germline, CDR1 is SGHTA, CDR2 FQGNSA. This CDR3 spans 16 amino acids. DNA for the CDR3: TGTGCCAGCAGCTTAGGGCTGGGTCCCTCTGGAAACACCATATATTTT. This encodes CASSLGLGPSGNTIYF.

This clonotype was seen a few times. V is TRBV6-1 and J is TRBJ1-2; 10 bases align to TRBD1. The J segment lost 4 bases and the V segment lost 6 bases, leaving 8 bases of the junction unmatched. The CDR3 sequence is 15 residues long. Germline-derived CDR1 and CDR2 are MNHNS and SASEGT. CDR3 in DNA: TGTGCCAGCAGGCCCCGACAGGGGGCTACCTATGGCTACACCTTC. It specifies CASRPRQGATYGYTF.

Many counts were recorded for this clonotype. V gene TRBV7-2 combines with J gene TRBJ2-1; TRBD2 matches at 9 bases. Germline V gives CDR1 SGHTA, CDR2 FQGNSA. This CDR3 is built from 15 residues. The J segment lost 7 bases and the V segment lost 3 bases, leaving 7 bases of the junction unmatched. CDR3 coding DNA: TGTGCCAGCAGCTTTAAGAGCGGGGGGTGGAATGAGCAGTTCTTC. Encoded protein: CASSFKSGGWNEQFF. Filled out from reference TRBV7-2 and TRBJ2-1, the complete variable domain reads GAGVSQSPSNKVTEKGKDVELRCDPISGHTALYWYRQSLGQGLEFLIYFQGNSAPDKSGLPSDRFSAERTGGSVSTLTIQRTQQEDSAVYLCASSFKSGGWNEQFFGPGTRLTVL.

This clonotype was detected ten times or more. The chain uses TRBV7-2 and TRBJ1-3; the D is unclear. CDR1 SGHTA and CDR2 FQGNSA come from the germline V gene. The CDR3 contains 12 residues. The V end lost 5 bases, the J end lost 7 bases, and 9 bases lay between the germline ends. DNA of the CDR3: TGTGCCAGCAGCCCGAGTCGGAACACCATATATTTT. Its translation: CASSPSRNTIYF.

This clonotype was recorded a few times. This chain connects TRBV25-1 to TRBJ1-6; D possibly corresponds to TRBD1 (5 bases). CDR1 and CDR2 (germline): MGHDK, SYGVNS. V lost 8 bases and J 4 bases, leaving 12 bases between the germline ends. The CDR3 sequence is 14 residues long. CDR3 DNA: TGTGCCAGCTGTCAGGGAGGATATAATTCACCCCTCCACTTT. It specifies CASCQGGYNSPLHF.

This clonotype has ten or more counts. The chain couples TRBV7-2 to TRBJ2-7; D tentatively fits TRBD1 or TRBD2 (5 bases each). V shed 5 bases and J shed 5 bases, with 16 bases lying between them. This CDR3 contains 14 residues. Per germline, CDR1 SGHTA and CDR2 FQGNSA. The DNA of the CDR3 is TGTGCCAGCAGCCCCCAGGGACGGCTCAACGAGCAGTACTTC. Translating gives CASSPQGRLNEQYF. The full variable domain, in which reference TRBV7-2 and TRBJ2-7 provide the parts outside the CDR3, is GAGVSQSPSNKVTEKGKDVELRCDPISGHTALYWYRQSLGQGLEFLIYFQGNSAPDKSGLPSDRFSAERTGGSVSTLTIQRTQQEDSAVYLCASSPQGRLNEQYFGPGTRLTVT.

The rearrangement links TRBV27 to TRBJ2-3, with 8 bases that match TRBD1. Germline lookup yields CDR1 MNHEY and CDR2 SMNVEV (reference sequence). The CDR3 covers 14 residues. The junction had 3 bases not matched to a gene; V was cut back by 5 bases and J by 2 bases. The CDR3 loop reads CASSLDRDTDTQYF. The CDR3 DNA reads TGTGCCAGCAGTCTGGACAGGGACACAGATACGCAGTATTTT.

V gene TRBV3-1 combines with J gene TRBJ1-5; 7 bases are a match to TRBD1. The germline CDR1 and CDR2 sequences are LGHDT and YNNKEL (reference sequence). This CDR3 contains 14 residues. V trimming: 4 bases; J trimming: 3 bases; junction bases outside the gene matches: 3. The DNA of the CDR3 is TGTGCCAGCAGCCGACAGGGCTACAATCAGCCCCAGCATTTT. It yields the protein CASSRQGYNQPQHF. Together with reference TRBV3-1 and TRBJ1-5, the CDR3 gives the full variable domain: DTAVSQTPKYLVTQMGNDKSIKCEQNLGHDTMYWYKQDSKKFLKIMFSYNNKELIINETVPNRFSPKSPDKAHLNLHINSLELGDSAVYFCASSRQGYNQPQHFGDGTRLSIL.

V gene TRBV20-1 combines with J gene TRBJ1-2; unclear D gene. Trimming took 0 bases from V and 5 from J, leaving 10 bases between them. CDR3 length: 13 amino acids. Germline CDR1 and CDR2: DFQATT and SNEGSKA (reference sequence). The DNA of the CDR3 is TGCAGTGCTAGAGAGGCCAGGAGTTATGGCTACACCTTC. This encodes CSAREARSYGYTF.

This clonotype was observed many times. The CDR3 bases are TGTGCCAGCAGCGGGGGACTAGCGGGGGCTTCGAACACCGGGGAGCTGTTTTTT. It encodes CASSGGLAGASNTGELFF. The rearrangement joins TRBV7-2 to TRBJ2-2; TRBD2 matches 14 bases. Trimming took 5 bases from V and 0 from J; bases not matched to a gene: 5. CDR1 SGHTA and CDR2 FQGNSA come from the germline V gene. The CDR3 contains 18 residues.

In this sample, this clonotype turned up many times. The chain recombines TRBV4-1 with TRBJ1-1; TRBD1 is a possible D gene (6 bases). Germline V gene lookup returns CDR1 MGHRA and CDR2 YSYEKL. V lost 4 bases to trimming and J lost 0 bases, with 18 bases between them. The CDR3 has 17 residues. The CDR3 loop reads CASSPYGGQGLNTEAFF. In nucleotides, the CDR3 is TGCGCCAGCAGCCCCTACGGAGGCCAGGGGTTGAACACTGAAGCTTTCTTT.

The chain carries TRBV10-3 and TRBJ2-1; TRBD2 matches at 10 bases. CDR3 size: 12 residues. CDR1 ENHRY and CDR2 SYGVKD come from the germline V gene. V shed 6 bases and J 10 bases; nucleotides not matched to a gene: 3. CDR3 loop: CAIRTGLAEQFF. The CDR3 nucleotides read TGTGCCATCAGGACGGGACTAGCGGAGCAGTTCTTC.

This clonotype showed up many times. The chain carries TRBV7-2 and TRBJ2-3; a weak D match, TRBD2 (6 bases). V was shortened by 5 bases and J by 3 bases, with 15 bases between the two germline ends. Per the germline V gene, CDR1 is SGHTA and CDR2 is FQGNSA. CDR3 length: 15 residues. The CDR3 region is CASSRTGGLTDTQYF. CDR3 DNA: TGTGCCAGCAGCCGGACTGGAGGGCTGACAGATACGCAGTATTTT.